The sequence of this T cell receptor (beta chain) was determined in a study of post-analysis software for immune sequencing data. Comments on this clonotype: Its target is not known.

Study conclusions and caveats: Compared with controls, patients showed significantly lower normalized Chao1 diversity.

Every TCR beta cDNA library bore unique molecular identifiers. Via MiXCR, TCRdb re-called the PCR reads, giving one row per CDR3 protein. The sample records about 570,000 distinct CDR3 sequences, 34% being singletons. The sequenced sample was blood. This clonotype was sampled from a girl between 2 and 17 years old with multiple sclerosis.

The CDR3 protein is CSATGGARNYGYTF. The CDR3 bases are TGCAGTGCTACGGGTGGTGCTCGTAACTATGGCTACACCTTC. The rearrangement uses TRBV20-1 and TRBJ1-2; no firm D call. The CDR3 is made up of 14 amino acids. V lost 4 bases and J lost 1, with 13 bases in between. The germline V gene encodes CDR1 DFQATT and CDR2 SNEGSKA (reference sequence).